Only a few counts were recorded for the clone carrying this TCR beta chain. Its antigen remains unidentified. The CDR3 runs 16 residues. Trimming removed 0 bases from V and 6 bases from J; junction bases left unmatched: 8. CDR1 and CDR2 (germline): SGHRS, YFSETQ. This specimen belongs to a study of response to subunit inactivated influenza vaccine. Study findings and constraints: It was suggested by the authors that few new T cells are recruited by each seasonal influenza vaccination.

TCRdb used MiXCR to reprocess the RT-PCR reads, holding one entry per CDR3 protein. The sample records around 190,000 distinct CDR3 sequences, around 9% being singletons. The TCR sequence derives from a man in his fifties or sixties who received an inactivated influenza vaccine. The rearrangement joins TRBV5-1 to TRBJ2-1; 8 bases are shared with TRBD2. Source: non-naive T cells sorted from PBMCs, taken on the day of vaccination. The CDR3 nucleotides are TGCGCCAGCAGCTTGGGGTCCGCGGGGGGCGTCAATGAGCAGTTCTTC. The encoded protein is CASSLGSAGGVNEQFF.